This T cell receptor (beta chain) was retrieved from a study of CD8+CD57+ T cells in acquired aplastic anemia. Genomic DNA, serving as template, underwent TCR beta VDJ and CDR3 profiling. Each CDR3 protein is one row after TCRdb ran MiXCR on the reads. This sample carries 150,000 to 180,000 distinct CDR3 sequences, around half of them seen once, and the ten largest clones take approximately 12%. The CDR3 runs 15 residues. V lost 0 bases and J lost 4, with 11 bases in between. CDR1 and CDR2 (germline): SGHNT, YYREEE (reference sequence). Flow cytometry had shown expanded CD8+CD57+ cells in the patients chosen for sequencing.

This TCR derives from a human donor with aplastic anemia. This chain links TRBV5-4 with TRBJ2-1; a possible D gene is TRBD1 (5 bases). The specimen was sorted CD4+, CD8+, or CD8+CD57+ T cells (not recorded which) from PBMCs. CDR3 sequence reads: CASSLGQGRYNEQFF. The CDR3 DNA follows: TGTGCCAGCAGCTTGGGGCAGGGAAGGTACAATGAGCAGTTCTTC.